A single sample is the source of the 14 T cell receptor beta chains below, sequenced in a study of T cell responses to AZD1222 COVID-19 vaccine. The table came from immunoSEQ multiplex PCR; TCRdb's copy has only in-frame clones and leaves some out. The repertoire holds roughly 190,000 clones, 91% seen once, with approximately 1.8% in the top ten. Source: peripheral blood, taken 28 days after the second AZD1222 dose. The receptors were sampled from an adult who received the AZD1222 COVID-19 vaccine.

This chain uses TRBV24-1 with TRBJ2-1, with 9 bases that match TRBD1. This CDR3 has 17 amino acids. CDR1 KGHDR and CDR2 SFDVKD come from the germline V gene. V shed 2 bases, J shed 7 bases, and the junction held 11 bases outside the gene matches. The DNA for the CDR3 is TGTGCCACCAGTGATTCCGCACCGGGACAGGGTAAAAATGAGCAGTTCTTC. Residues: CATSDSAPGQGKNEQFF.

This sequence joins TRBV4-1 and TRBJ2-2, with TRBD1 identical over 9 bases. This CDR3 spans 17 amino acids. V lost 0 bases and J lost 1; bases outside the gene matches: 3. CDR1 is MGHRA and CDR2 is YSYEKL in the germline V gene. DNA for the CDR3: TGCGCCAGCAGCCAAGATCCGGGACAGGGGAACACCGGGGAGCTGTTTTTT. This encodes CASSQDPGQGNTGELFF.

In the case of this clone: Distinct nucleotide sequences in the sample also encode this CDR3. The rearrangement links TRBV18 to TRBJ1-5; D not certain. V lost 0 bases and J 7 bases, leaving 7 bases between the germline ends. In germline, CDR1 is KGHSH, CDR2 LQKENI. This CDR3 has 13 residues. The chain's CDR3 is CASSPPGGQPQHF. DNA of the CDR3: TGTGCCAGCTCACCACCGGGTGGCCAGCCCCAGCATTTT.

The chain employs TRBV2 and TRBJ1-4, with D tentatively TRBD1 (5 bases). This CDR3 contains 15 residues. Between the trimmed V and J ends, which lost 2 bases and 0 bases, there was a span of 7 bases. Germline V gene lookup returns CDR1 SNHLY and CDR2 FYNNEI. Written as DNA, the CDR3 is TGTGCCAGCAGTGAAACAGGCGCAACTAATGAAAAACTGTTTTTT. It is translated as CASSETGATNEKLFF. Full variable domain (missing parts from reference TRBV2 and TRBJ1-4): EPEVTQTPSHQVTQMGQEVILRCVPISNHLYFYWYRQILGQKVEFLVSFYNNEISEKSEIFDDQFSVERPDGSNFTLKIRSTKLEDSAMYFCASSETGATNEKLFFGSGTQLSVL.

V usage is TRBV7-2 and J usage is TRBJ1-6; 7 bases are shared with TRBD1. Germline V lookup: CDR1 SGHTA, CDR2 FQGNSA. The CDR3 is 13 amino acids. The V segment lost 1 base and the J segment 13 bases; nucleotides outside the gene matches: 4. CDR3 sequence reads: CASSLGTGHPLHF. For the CDR3, the DNA is TGTGCCAGCAGCTTAGGGACAGGACATCCCCTCCACTTT.

The chain joins TRBV4-1 to TRBJ2-2; D perhaps matches TRBD1 (5 bases). CDR1 is MGHRA and CDR2 is YSYEKL in the germline V gene. This CDR3 comprises 15 residues. Trimming shortened V by 3 bases and J by 4 bases, and 12 bases separated the two germline ends. The CDR3 sequence: CASSQSVQGTGELFF. The DNA of the CDR3 is TGCGCCAGCAGCCAGTCCGTGCAGGGCACCGGGGAGCTGTTTTTT.

Concerning this clone itself: Additional DNA sequences in this sample encode the identical CDR3. V gene TRBV5-1 combines with J gene TRBJ1-3, with D tentatively TRBD1 (5 bases). CDR3 length: 14 residues. From germline, CDR1 is SGHRS and CDR2 YFSETQ. Trimming left V 4 bases short and J 2 bases short, with 10 bases between. The CDR3 region is CASSPGTAGNTIYF. The CDR3 coding sequence is TGCGCCAGCAGCCCGGGGACGGCTGGAAACACCATATATTTT.

J is TRBJ2-3 and V is TRBV27, with D tentatively TRBD1 (8 bases). V was pared by 2 bases and J by 2 bases, with 14 bases between. The germline gives CDR1 MNHEY, CDR2 SMNVEV (reference sequence). The CDR3 is 16 residues long. The CDR3 sequence is CASSLKQGGDTDTQYF. The CDR3 nucleotides are TGTGCCAGCAGTTTAAAACAGGGGGGGGACACAGATACGCAGTATTTT.

This chain joins TRBV19 and TRBJ1-3; D call uncertain. The CDR3 is made up of 14 amino acids. Trimming shortened V by 6 bases and J by 0 bases, and 9 bases separated the two germline ends. Germline CDR1 and CDR2: LNHDA and SQIVND (reference sequence). CDR3 region: CASRKQSSGNTIYF. As DNA, the CDR3 is TGTGCCAGTAGGAAACAGAGCTCTGGAAACACCATATATTTT.

The V and J genes are TRBV11-2 and TRBJ1-2; D is uncertain. Germline CDR1 reads SGHAT; CDR2 reads FQNNGV. Trimming cost V 4 bases and J 7 bases, with 10 bases left between them. This CDR3 comprises 12 residues. DNA for the CDR3: TGTGCCAGCAGCTCCTGGGCTCCTGGCTACACCTTC. It codes for CASSSWAPGYTF.

V is TRBV6-6 and J is TRBJ1-5; 7 nucleotides agree with TRBD1. Germline values: CDR1 MNHNY, CDR2 SVGAGI (reference sequence). This CDR3 is built from 16 residues. J was trimmed by 6 bases and V by 4 bases; bases with no gene match: 12. Here the CDR3 DNA reads TGTGCCAGCAGTTTCGGGACAGCAGGATACACTCAGCCCCAGCATTTT. It encodes CASSFGTAGYTQPQHF.

The chain carries TRBV4-1 and TRBJ2-7; D perhaps matches TRBD1 (5 bases). Germline V gene sequence: CDR1 MGHRA, CDR2 YSYEKL. The CDR3 covers 12 residues. V was clipped by 1 base and J by 12 bases, with 13 bases between them. CDR3 DNA sequence: TGCGCCAGCAGCCAAGTTAGTGGCAGGGTGTACTTC. As protein: CASSQVSGRVYF.

This chain joins TRBV19 and TRBJ1-3; 7 nucleotides match TRBD1. V gave up 4 bases and J gave up 0 bases; unmatched junction bases: 6. CDR1 and CDR2 (germline): LNHDA, SQIVND (reference sequence). CDR3 length equals 16 residues. The CDR3 sequence is CASSSGQAGSGNTIYF. The CDR3 DNA sequence: TGTGCCAGTAGTAGCGGACAGGCTGGCTCTGGAAACACCATATATTTT.

This chain's CDR3 is CASSPERTSGTNEQFF. Written as DNA, the CDR3 is TGTGCCAGCAGCCCCGAGAGAACTAGCGGTACCAATGAGCAGTTCTTC. The J gene is TRBJ2-1, the V gene TRBV9, with 8 bases lining up with TRBD2. Germline assignment: CDR1 SGDLS and CDR2 YYNGEE. Trimming removed 4 bases from V and 6 bases from J; junction bases left unmatched: 12. The CDR3 sequence is 16 residues long.